This TCR beta chain was sequenced in a study of OX40 agonist ivuxolimab in advanced cancers. Overall study context: Of the participants, 40% had some prior anti-PD-1, anti-PD-L1 or anti-CTLA-4 therapy, which was allowed.

Clones were read by immunoSEQ multiplex PCR, and TCRdb kept only the in-frame ones, dropping some. The table records some 150,000 clones, 90% to 95% of them present only once. This CDR3 spans 17 amino acids. V gave up 0 bases and J gave up 0 bases, with 12 bases separating them. Germline V gene lookup returns CDR1 KGHSH and CDR2 LQKENI. V usage is TRBV18 and J usage is TRBJ2-1; D is possibly TRBD1 (6 bases). This clonotype was sampled from an adult with an advanced solid tumor such as melanoma, head and neck, liver or kidney cancer. The material sequenced was CD4+ or CD8+ T cells sorted from blood, taken in a trial of the OX40 agonist ivuxolimab. The chain's CDR3 is CASSPPRQASSYNEQFF. The CDR3 DNA follows: TGTGCCAGCTCACCACCACGACAGGCTAGCTCCTACAATGAGCAGTTCTTC.